This passage covers 8 T cell receptor beta chains from one sample sequenced in a study of T cell repertoires in cytomegalovirus infection. The antigens these receptors bind are not known. TCRdb called the reads again in MiXCR, with one record for every CDR3 protein. The table includes approximately 350,000 distinct CDR3 sequences, 34% detected once. Specimen: cultured PBMCs, collected from culture after CMV antigen stimulation. The source of these receptors is a human donor in good health (CMV status not recorded). Some clones in this sample may be carry-over from other donors' samples.

This clonotype was seen a few times. This chain joins TRBV6-5 and TRBJ1-1; TRBD1 is a possible D gene (5 bases). The germline V gene has CDR1 MNHEY and CDR2 SVGAGI. Trimming took off 4 bases at V and 12 bases at J, with 15 bases between the two ends. The CDR3 runs to 12 residues. The CDR3 DNA reads TGTGCCAGCAGTTCCGGGACCCTCGGGACTTTCTTT. This sequence encodes CASSSGTLGTFF.

The chain combines TRBV28 with TRBJ1-6; unclear D gene. The V end was cut by 5 bases, the J end by 0 bases, with 8 bases between. This CDR3 spans 15 amino acids. Germline V lookup: CDR1 MDHEN, CDR2 SYDVKM. The CDR3 loop is CASSSVYSYNSPLHF. The CDR3 bases are TGTGCCAGCAGTAGTGTCTACTCCTATAATTCACCCCTCCACTTT.

In this sample, this clonotype turned up many times. The chain couples TRBV10-3 to TRBJ2-7; the match to TRBD1 covers 8 bases. There are 12 residues in the CDR3. J lost 3 bases, V lost 6 bases, and 1 base had no gene match. From germline, CDR1 is ENHRY and CDR2 SYGVKD. CDR3: CAIRGQGYEQYF. CDR3 sequence (DNA): TGTGCCATCAGAGGACAGGGCTACGAGCAGTACTTC.

The rearrangement links TRBV20-1 to TRBJ2-7; 8 bases are shared with TRBD1. The length of the CDR3 is 13 residues. CDR1 and CDR2 from the germline V gene are DFQATT and SNEGSKA (reference sequence). Germline trimming cut 3 bases from V and 7 bases from J; bases unmatched to any gene: 8. The CDR3, as DNA: TGCAGTGCTAGCCGACAGGGGCCTGGAGAGCAGTACTTC. The encoded protein is CSASRQGPGEQYF.

This clonotype was detected ten times or more. The gene calls are TRBV19 and TRBJ1-5, with TRBD1 as a possible D gene (5 bases). This CDR3 is 13 amino acids long. Trimming stripped 5 bases from V and 3 bases from J, with 8 bases between. Germline-derived CDR1 and CDR2 are LNHDA and SQIVND (reference sequence). The CDR3 sequence: CASSQGINQPQHF. The CDR3 DNA reads as TGTGCCAGTAGTCAGGGAATCAATCAGCCCCAGCATTTT.

This chain uses TRBV12-3 or TRBV12-4 with TRBJ2-2; 9 bases align to TRBD2. The V gene end was trimmed by 6 bases and the J gene end by 4 bases; junction bases not matched to a gene: 9. The CDR3 runs 16 residues. The CDR3 DNA reads TGTGCCAGCAGCCGGATAGCGGGAGCGGGCACCGGGGAGCTGTTTTTT. Translated, it gives CASSRIAGAGTGELFF.

This clonotype was observed once. The rearrangement joins TRBV6-2 or TRBV6-3 to TRBJ2-7; D is undetermined. The germline V gene encodes CDR1 MNHEY and CDR2 SVGEGT. V shed 4 bases and J shed 4 bases, with 8 bases lying between them. The CDR3 runs 12 residues. The CDR3 DNA sequence: TGTGCCAGCAGTTTCGATCCATACGAGCAGTACGTC. Encoded protein: CASSFDPYEQYV.

The rearrangement links TRBV5-4 to TRBJ2-5; D uncertain. The germline V and J ends were trimmed by 0 bases and 4 bases, with 10 bases remaining between them. Germline CDR1 and CDR2: SGHNT and YYREEE (reference sequence). The length of the CDR3 is 14 residues. CDR3 bases: TGTGCCAGCAGCTTGGATGGCCAGGTAGAGACCCAGTACTTC. This codes for CASSLDGQVETQYF. Using reference TRBV5-4 and TRBJ2-5 for the parts outside the CDR3, the full variable domain is ETGVTQSPTHLIKTRGQQVTLRCSSQSGHNTVSWYQQALGQGPQFIFQYYREEENGRGNFPPRFSGLQFPNYSSELNVNALELDDSALYLCASSLDGQVETQYFGPGTRLLVL.